The clone carrying this T cell receptor (beta chain) was counted a few times. Its target is unknown. V lost 5 bases, J lost 2 bases, and 22 bases lay in between. Germline CDR1 reads DFQATT; CDR2 reads SNEGSKA (reference sequence). The CDR3 extends over 17 amino acids. These data are taken from a study of blood T cells in healthy people across ages. Study-level points and caveats: A strong correlation was seen between TCR beta diversity and naive T cell percentage. Higher diversity, along with more naive CD4+ cells, distinguished long-lived donors from aged donors.

Then a second PCR, running roughly 7 to 11 cycles, was carried out with a sample-barcoded 5' primer and a J-beta primer mix. Each CDR3 protein gets one entry after TCRdb re-called the 5' RACE reads with MiXCR. The sample consists of some 1.5 million distinct CDR3 sequences, roughly 28% of them appearing once. This chain links TRBV20-1 with TRBJ1-5; D possibly corresponds to TRBD1 (6 bases). Sequencing was done on a sample of blood. The sequence derives from a woman aged 25 to 39 in good health. This CDR3 is CSARHPTGAGGNQPQHF. CDR3 nucleotide sequence: TGCAGTGCTCGCCATCCGACCGGCGCAGGGGGCAATCAGCCCCAGCATTTT.